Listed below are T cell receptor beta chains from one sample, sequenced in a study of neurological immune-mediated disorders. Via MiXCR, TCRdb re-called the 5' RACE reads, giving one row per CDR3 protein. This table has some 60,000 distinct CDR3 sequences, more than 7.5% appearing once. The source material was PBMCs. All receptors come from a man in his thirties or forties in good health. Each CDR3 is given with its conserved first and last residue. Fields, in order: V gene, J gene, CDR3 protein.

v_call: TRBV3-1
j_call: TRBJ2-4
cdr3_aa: CASRHSGGVAKNIQYF

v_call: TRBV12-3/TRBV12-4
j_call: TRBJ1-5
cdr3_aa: CASRLVGINNQPQHF

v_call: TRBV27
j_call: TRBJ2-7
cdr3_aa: CAISSLSYEQYF

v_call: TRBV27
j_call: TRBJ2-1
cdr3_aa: CASSRAGVYYNEQFF

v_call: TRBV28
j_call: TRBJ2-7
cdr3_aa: CASSLPGPLLFEQYF

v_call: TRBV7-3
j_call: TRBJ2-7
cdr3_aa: CASSKGTGAYEQYF

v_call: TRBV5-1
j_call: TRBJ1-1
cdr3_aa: CASSLAGTSAEAFF

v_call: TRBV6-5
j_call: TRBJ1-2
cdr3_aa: CASLRSGGNYGYTF

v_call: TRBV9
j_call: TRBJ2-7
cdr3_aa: CASSPLWDRGGGEQYF

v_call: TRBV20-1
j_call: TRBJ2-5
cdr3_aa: CSAPGRVETQYF

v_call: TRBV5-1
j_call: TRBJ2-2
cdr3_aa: CASSDRNGLEDTGELFF

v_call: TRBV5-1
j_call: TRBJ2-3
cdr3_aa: CASSPLRGNTDTQYF

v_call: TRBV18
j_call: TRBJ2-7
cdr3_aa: CASSPRLGTYEQYF

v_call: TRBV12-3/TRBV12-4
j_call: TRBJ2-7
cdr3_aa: CASRPSGTYEQYF

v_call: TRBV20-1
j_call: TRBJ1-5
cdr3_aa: CSAIPRQGISRQPQHF

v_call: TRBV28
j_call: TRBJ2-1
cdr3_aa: CASSGRGGLGRLEQFF

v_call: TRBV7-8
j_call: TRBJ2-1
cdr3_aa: CASSADQTNNEQFF

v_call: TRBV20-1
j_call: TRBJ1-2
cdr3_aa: CSAQTYPADYGYTF

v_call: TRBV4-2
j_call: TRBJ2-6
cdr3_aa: CASSQAREFGGQGTGANVLTF

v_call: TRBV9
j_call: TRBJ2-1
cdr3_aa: CASSVGSGRLDEQFF

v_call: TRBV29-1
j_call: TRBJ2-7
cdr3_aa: CSVSPGQGSYEQYF

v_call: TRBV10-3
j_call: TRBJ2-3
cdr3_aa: CAIEGLGTDTQYF

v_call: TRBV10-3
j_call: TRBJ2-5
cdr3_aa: CAISESRETQYF

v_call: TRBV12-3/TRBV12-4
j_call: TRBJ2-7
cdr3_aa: CASSEGGVDEQYF

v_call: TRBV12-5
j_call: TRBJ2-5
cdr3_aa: CASGLGAPGGTQKETQYF

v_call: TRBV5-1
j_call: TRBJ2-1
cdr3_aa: CASSLGSTYNEQFF

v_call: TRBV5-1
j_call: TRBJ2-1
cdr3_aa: CAIPEQFF

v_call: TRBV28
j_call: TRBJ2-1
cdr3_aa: CASSLNRGGDEQFF

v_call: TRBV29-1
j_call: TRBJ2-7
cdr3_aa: CSVDTPSGNPYEQYF

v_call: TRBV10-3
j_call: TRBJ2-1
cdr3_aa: CAISEPPGTSGSVYEQFF

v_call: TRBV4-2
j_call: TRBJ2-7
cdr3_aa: CASSQAVGTGGSNEQYF

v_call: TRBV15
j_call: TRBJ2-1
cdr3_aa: CVTSSGTSGSSYNEQFF

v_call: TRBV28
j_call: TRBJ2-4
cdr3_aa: CASPHIQYF

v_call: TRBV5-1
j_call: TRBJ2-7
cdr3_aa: CASSLISGSYEQYF

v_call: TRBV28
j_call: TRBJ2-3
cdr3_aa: CVSRIAGEITDTQYF

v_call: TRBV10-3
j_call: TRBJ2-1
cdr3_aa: CATAGLAGTFSYNEQFF

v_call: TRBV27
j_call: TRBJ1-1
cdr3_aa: CASLPSGGGNTEAFF

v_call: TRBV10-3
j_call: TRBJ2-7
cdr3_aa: CAISDTVSYEQYF

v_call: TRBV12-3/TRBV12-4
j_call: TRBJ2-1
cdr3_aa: CASSFYDEQFF

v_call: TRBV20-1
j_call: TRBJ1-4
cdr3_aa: CSARVVTGLKMGEKLFF

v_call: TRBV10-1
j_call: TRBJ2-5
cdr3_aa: CASSDGGTSQETQYF

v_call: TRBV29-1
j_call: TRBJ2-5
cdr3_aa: CSVEERLRDRETQYF

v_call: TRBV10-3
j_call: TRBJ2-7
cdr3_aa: CAISEQSYEQYF

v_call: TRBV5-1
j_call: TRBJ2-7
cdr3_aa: CASSLEPKVVKYF

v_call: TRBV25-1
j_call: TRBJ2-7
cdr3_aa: CASSESRVVGYEQYF

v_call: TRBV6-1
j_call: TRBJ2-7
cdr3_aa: CASSEIPEGSDEQYF

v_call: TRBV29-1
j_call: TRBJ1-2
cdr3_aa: CSVESRDRVRGYTF

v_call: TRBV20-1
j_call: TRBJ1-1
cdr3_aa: CSAPGTPAEAFF

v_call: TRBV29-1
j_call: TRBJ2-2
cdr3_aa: CSVVPGQLAGVDGELFF